This T cell receptor (beta chain) is drawn from a study of blood T cell repertoires in COVID-19. About the study: In each case, the material was cDNA or gDNA derived from T cells, B-cell-depleted T cells, or PBMCs.

This CDR3 has 12 amino acids. In germline, CDR1 is MGHDK, CDR2 SYGVNS. V lost 3 bases and J lost 4, with 6 bases in between. Participants spanned ages roughly 18 to 95 years and resided in about two dozen US areas. Participants had their cohort set by participant-reported clinical history. Profiling relied on immunoSEQ multiplex PCR, and the TCRdb table lists in-frame clones only, not all of them. Of about 220,000 clones detected, around 90% appear once; the ten largest clones hold under 15%. The chain is built from TRBV25-1 and TRBJ1-1; D call uncertain. Sample: PBMCs or T cells enriched from blood (not recorded which). The TCR sequence derives from a woman aged 45-65 years with acute COVID-19. The CDR3 DNA sequence: TGTGCCAGCAGTGACCCACTCACTGAAGCTTTCTTT. Its protein is CASSDPLTEAFF.